The source of this T cell receptor (beta chain) is a study of T cell responses to AZD1222 COVID-19 vaccine (dated by TCRdb to the early 2020s). Some background on the complete study: A total of approximately 240 trial participants underwent TCR sequencing, of whom 200 to 220 had received two doses of AZD1222 and some 25 had received two doses of the MenACWY control vaccine. Enrollment into the trials was organized by age into subgroups of 18-55, 56-69 and 70-plus years, and those subgroups contained roughly 150, 30 and 60 TCR-sequenced participants, respectively.

In the paper's terms, the time point label means: baseline before first vaccination. The treatment or condition label on this specimen signifies: meningococcal conjugate vaccine given as trial control. Vaccinee samples were obtained from the UK trials COV001 and COV002, which included a single-blind randomized controlled phase 2/3 trial of AZD1222 (ChAdOx1 nCoV-19) in healthy adults. For TCRbeta chain sequencing, PBMC samples from trial participants were taken at day 0 and at day 28 after the second dose. As for this clone: This clone's antigen is unknown. No base quality values were provided; no much bigger clone lies one nucleotide off.

The CDR3 regions of human TCRbeta chains were analyzed by immunosequencing. On the authors' methods: TCRs in the repertoires were compared against a reference library of SARS-CoV-2-specific TCRs that had been generated with the MIRA antigen-specificity platform. Breadth was defined as the fraction of unique TCRs that were SARS-CoV-2-associated, and depth was defined as the fraction of total T cells that were SARS-CoV-2-associated. Using the MIRA data, each spike-specific TCR was mapped to the spike region that the TCR reacts to and placed in a CD4 or CD8 class. Log10-transformed breadth and depth values were compared by one-way ANOVA with Sidak's multiple comparisons tests. The immuneACCESS repertoire file appears here via TCRdb, limited to in-frame rearrangements. These files lack a portion of the clones; in checked studies, under half of the deficit traces to unresolved V genes, and the cause of the others is not known. The V and J calls and clone size were taken over from that table, and D and trimming were inferred from the DNA. The sample table holds about 100,000 clones, of which about 90% were seen once. The top ten constitute just over 4% of the sample.

Trimming removed 8 bases from V and 2 bases from J, leaving 12 bases between the germline ends. The germline V gene supplies CDR1 SNHLY and CDR2 FYNNEI. The CDR3 measures 13 amino acids from cysteine to phenylalanine. Here the CDR3 DNA is all that survives: 39 bases in frame from base 1. Here is what the overall study found, with its caveats: The vaccine-associated CD4 TCRs covered the entire spike protein, and the dominant responses fell in regions 160-218 and 743-854. Participants were mostly white British, with more females than males. The authors suggested clonal diversity may have been underestimated. After two AZD1222 doses, both the breadth and the depth of spike-specific TCRs were significantly higher than at day 0 and than in MenACWY recipients. Because no samples from the day 14 peak response were available, repertoires could be characterized only after the peak T cell response. Conclusions about previously exposed vaccinees were limited because only 5 or 6 AZD1222 recipients were SARS-CoV-2 seropositive at baseline. Nearly half of unique spike-specific TCRs reportedly recognized epitopes outside regions mutated in the B.1.351 and B.1.1.7 variants. The 56-69-year group was small, and its depth increase did not reach significance, likely because of low power.

The V gene is TRBV2 and the J gene is TRBJ1-2, with the D gene uncertain. This TCR was recovered from an adult in good health. Sample: peripheral blood, taken on day 0 of MenACWY control vaccination. The CDR3 protein: CASCWTANYGYTF. The nucleotide sequence is given as TGTGCCAGCTGCTGGACCGCGAACTATGGCTACACCTTC.